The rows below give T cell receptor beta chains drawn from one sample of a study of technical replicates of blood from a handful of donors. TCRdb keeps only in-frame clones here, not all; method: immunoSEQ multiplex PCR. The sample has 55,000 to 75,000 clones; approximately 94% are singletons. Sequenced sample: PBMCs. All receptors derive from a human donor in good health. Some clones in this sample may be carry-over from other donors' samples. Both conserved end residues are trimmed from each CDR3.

ASSRAGTSGSLEQF TRBV5-1
ASSVGQGSAYNEQF TRBV9
ASSLLERRVRGTGELF TRBV7-2
AISGAGASDYGYT TRBV10-3
ASTPASSANTGELF TRBV5-1
ASSSPRGDYGYT TRBV5-4
ASSEKGTGANTGELF TRBV6-1
ASSQDGGRAAF TRBV4-3
SVWTGGIQY TRBV29-1
ASSTLGGYEQY TRBV7-9
AWSVLTGIQY TRBV30
ASSYATVFTYNEQF TRBV5-4
ASSRDRASEKLF TRBV5-1
ATGDRDNIQY TRBV2
ASSYFRGVETQY TRBV6-5
ASSVGLSFLGYT TRBV6-1
AWDFGGTSTDTQY TRBV30
ASSPLSSGLGNEQF TRBV4-3
ASSQEGRNTEAF TRBV4-3
ASSQDFPGPYEQY TRBV4-1
ASSLDSGGYGYT TRBV5-1
ASSFGRLTNEKLF TRBV5-1
ASGLSSGSILTYNEQF TRBV12-5
ASSPRPPGLAGEHEQY TRBV27
ASSIDDRGYSYEQY TRBV19
ASSPGTVGEKLF TRBV5-1
ASRGGQVRSQAF TRBV2
ASSVRRGAGGETQY TRBV7-2
ASSGSFARRSTDTQY TRBV7-2